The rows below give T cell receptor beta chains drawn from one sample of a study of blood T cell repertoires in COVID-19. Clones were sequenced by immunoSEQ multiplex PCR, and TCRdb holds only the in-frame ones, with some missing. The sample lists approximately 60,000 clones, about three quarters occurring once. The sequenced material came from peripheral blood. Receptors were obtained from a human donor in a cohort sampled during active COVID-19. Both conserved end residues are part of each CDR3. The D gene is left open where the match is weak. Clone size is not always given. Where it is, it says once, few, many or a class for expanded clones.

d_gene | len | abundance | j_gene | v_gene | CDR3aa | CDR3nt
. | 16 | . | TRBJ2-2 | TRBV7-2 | CASSLEGGANTGELFF | TGTGCCAGCAGCTTGGAGGGCGGGGCGAACACCGGGGAGCTGTTTTTT
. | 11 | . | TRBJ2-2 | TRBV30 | CAWRGAGELFF | TGTGCCTGGCGTGGCGCCGGGGAGCTGTTTTTT
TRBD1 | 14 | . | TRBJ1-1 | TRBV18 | CASSRLQGGAEAFF | TGTGCCAGCTCACGCTTACAGGGGGGCGCTGAAGCTTTCTTT
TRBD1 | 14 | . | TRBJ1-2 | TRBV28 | CASSLSTGGYGYTF | TGTGCCAGCAGTTTGTCGACAGGGGGCTATGGCTACACCTTC
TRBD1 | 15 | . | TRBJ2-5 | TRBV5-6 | CASSQGTGGKETQYF | TGTGCCAGCAGCCAAGGGACAGGGGGCAAAGAGACCCAGTACTTC
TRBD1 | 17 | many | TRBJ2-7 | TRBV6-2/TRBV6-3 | CASSYSSQGVSTYEQYF | TGTGCCAGCAGTTACTCGAGTCAGGGGGTTTCAACCTACGAGCAGTACTTC
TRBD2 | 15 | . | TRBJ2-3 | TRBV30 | CAGGTSGGSTDTQYF | TGTGCCGGTGGGACTAGCGGGGGAAGCACAGATACGCAGTATTTT
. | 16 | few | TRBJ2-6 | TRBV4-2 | CASSQGRGPGANVLTF | TGTGCCAGCAGCCAAGGGCGAGGTCCTGGGGCCAACGTCCTGACTTTC
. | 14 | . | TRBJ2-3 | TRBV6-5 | CASSKLASTDTQYF | TGTGCCAGCAGTAAACTAGCTTCCACAGATACGCAGTATTTT
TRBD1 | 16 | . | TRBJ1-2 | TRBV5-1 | CASSLGQGAVHYGYTF | TGCGCCAGCAGCTTGGGACAGGGGGCAGTTCACTATGGCTACACCTTC
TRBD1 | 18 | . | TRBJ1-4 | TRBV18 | CASSRSSGQGSTNEKLFF | TGTGCCAGCTCCCGAAGTTCCGGACAGGGGTCGACTAATGAAAAACTGTTTTTT
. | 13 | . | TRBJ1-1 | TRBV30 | CAWSPDSLSEAFF | TGTGCCTGGAGCCCGGACAGTCTATCTGAAGCTTTCTTT
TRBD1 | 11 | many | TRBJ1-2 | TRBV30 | CAGQGQWGYTF | TGTGCCGGACAGGGGCAGTGGGGCTACACCTTC
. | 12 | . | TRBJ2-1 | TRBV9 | CASSATYNEQFF | TGTGCCAGCAGCGCCACCTACAATGAGCAGTTCTTC
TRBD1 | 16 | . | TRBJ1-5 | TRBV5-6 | CASSLVSDRGSQPQHF | TGTGCCAGCAGTTTGGTCTCGGACAGGGGAAGTCAGCCCCAGCATTTT
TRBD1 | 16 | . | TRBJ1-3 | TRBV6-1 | CASSESDRISGNTIYF | TGTGCCAGCAGTGAATCGGACAGGATCTCTGGAAACACCATATATTTT
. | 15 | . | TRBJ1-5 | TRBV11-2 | CASSPGQNSNQPQHF | TGTGCCAGCAGTCCTGGACAGAATAGCAATCAGCCCCAGCATTTT
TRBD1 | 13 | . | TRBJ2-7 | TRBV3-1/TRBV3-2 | CASSYRGVSEQYF | TGTGCCAGCAGCTACAGGGGGGTAAGCGAGCAGTACTTC
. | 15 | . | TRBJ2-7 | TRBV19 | CASSIEGRTVYEQYF | TGTGCCAGTAGTATAGAAGGCAGAACAGTCTACGAGCAGTACTTC
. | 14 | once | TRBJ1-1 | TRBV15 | CATSRGREGGEAFF | TGTGCCACCAGCAGAGGAAGGGAGGGAGGTGAAGCTTTCTTT